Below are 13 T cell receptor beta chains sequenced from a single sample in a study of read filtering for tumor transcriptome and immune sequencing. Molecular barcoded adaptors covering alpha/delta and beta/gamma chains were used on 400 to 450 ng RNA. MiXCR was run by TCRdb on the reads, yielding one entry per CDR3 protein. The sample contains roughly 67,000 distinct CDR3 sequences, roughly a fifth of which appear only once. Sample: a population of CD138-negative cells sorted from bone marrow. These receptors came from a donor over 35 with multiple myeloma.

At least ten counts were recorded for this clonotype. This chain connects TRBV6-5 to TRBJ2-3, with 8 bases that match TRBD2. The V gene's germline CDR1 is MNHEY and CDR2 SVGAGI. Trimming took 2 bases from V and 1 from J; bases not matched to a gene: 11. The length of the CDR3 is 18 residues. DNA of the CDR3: TGTGCCAGCAGTTACCAGATAATAGCGGGGACTCGCACAGATACGCAGTATTTT. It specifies CASSYQIIAGTRTDTQYF.

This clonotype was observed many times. CDR3 residues: CASSEQGQEEGSGSYEQYF. The CDR3 DNA is TGTGCCAGCAGTGAACAGGGGCAGGAAGAAGGTTCAGGGTCCTACGAGCAGTACTTC. V and J are TRBV25-1 and TRBJ2-7; TRBD1 is a possible D gene (6 bases). CDR1 is MGHDK and CDR2 is SYGVNS in the germline V gene. This CDR3 has 19 amino acids. The V and J ends lost 2 bases and 1 base respectively, with 24 bases between them.

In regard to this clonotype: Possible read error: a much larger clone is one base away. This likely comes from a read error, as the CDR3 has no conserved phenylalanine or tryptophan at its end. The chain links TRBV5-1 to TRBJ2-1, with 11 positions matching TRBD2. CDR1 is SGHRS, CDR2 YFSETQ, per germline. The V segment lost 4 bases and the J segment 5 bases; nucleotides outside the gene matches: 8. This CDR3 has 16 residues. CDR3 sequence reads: CASSGSGRASNNEQFL. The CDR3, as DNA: TGCGCCAGCAGCGGTAGCGGGAGGGCATCGAACAATGAGCAGTTCCTC.

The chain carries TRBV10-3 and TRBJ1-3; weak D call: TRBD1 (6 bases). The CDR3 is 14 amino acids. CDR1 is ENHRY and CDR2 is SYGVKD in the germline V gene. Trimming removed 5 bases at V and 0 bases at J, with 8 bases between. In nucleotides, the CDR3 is TGTGCCATCAGTCAACAGGGCTCTGGAAACACCATATATTTT. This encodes CAISQQGSGNTIYF.

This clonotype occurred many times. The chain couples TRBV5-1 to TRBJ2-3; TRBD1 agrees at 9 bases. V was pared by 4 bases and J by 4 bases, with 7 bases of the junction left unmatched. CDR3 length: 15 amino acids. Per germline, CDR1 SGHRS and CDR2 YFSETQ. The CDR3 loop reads CASSPGTGRADTQYF. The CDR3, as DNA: TGCGCCAGCAGCCCGGGGACAGGGAGAGCAGATACGCAGTATTTT.

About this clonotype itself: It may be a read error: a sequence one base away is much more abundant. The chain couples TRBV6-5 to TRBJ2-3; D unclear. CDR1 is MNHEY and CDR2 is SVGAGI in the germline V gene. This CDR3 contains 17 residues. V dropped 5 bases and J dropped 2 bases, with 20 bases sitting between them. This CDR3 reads CASSAPYEAIITDTQYF. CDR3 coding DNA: TGTGCCAGCAGTGCTCCCTATGAAGCGATCATCACAGATACGCAGTATTTT.

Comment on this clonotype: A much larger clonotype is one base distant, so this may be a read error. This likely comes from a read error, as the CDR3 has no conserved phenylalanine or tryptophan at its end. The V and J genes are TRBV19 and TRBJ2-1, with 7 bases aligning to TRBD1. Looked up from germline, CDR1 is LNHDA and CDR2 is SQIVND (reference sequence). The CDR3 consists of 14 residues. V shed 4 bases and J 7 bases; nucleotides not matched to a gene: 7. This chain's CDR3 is CASSNQGVRNEQFL. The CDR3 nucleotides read TGTGCCAGTAGTAACCAGGGGGTTCGAAATGAGCAGTTCCTC.

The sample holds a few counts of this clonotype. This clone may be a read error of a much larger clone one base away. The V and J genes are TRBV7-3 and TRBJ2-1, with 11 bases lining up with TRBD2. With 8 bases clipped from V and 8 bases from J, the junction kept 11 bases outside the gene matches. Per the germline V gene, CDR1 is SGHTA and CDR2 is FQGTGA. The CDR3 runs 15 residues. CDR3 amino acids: CASGPTSGSVYEQFF. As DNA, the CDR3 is TGTGCCAGCGGTCCCACTAGCGGGAGTGTCTATGAGCAGTTCTTC.

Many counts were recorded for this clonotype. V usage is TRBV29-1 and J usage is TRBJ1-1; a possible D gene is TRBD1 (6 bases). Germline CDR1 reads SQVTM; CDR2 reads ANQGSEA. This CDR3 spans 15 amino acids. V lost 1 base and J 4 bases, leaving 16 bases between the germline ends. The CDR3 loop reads CSVEGGGRVGTEAFF. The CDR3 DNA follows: TGCAGCGTTGAAGGGGGGGGGCGCGTAGGCACTGAAGCTTTCTTT.

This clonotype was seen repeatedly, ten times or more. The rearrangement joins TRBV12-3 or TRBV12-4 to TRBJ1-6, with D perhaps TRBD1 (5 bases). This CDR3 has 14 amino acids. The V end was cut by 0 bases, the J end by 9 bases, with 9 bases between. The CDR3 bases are TGTGCCAGCAGTTTAGCAGGGGCAGGTTCACCCCTCCACTTT. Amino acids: CASSLAGAGSPLHF.

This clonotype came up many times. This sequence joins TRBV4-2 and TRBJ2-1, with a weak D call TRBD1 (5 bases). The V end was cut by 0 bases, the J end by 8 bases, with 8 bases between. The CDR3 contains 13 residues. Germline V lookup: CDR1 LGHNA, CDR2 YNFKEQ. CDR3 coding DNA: TGTGCCAGCAGCCAAGATCAAGGGGATGAGCAGTTCTTC. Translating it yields CASSQDQGDEQFF.

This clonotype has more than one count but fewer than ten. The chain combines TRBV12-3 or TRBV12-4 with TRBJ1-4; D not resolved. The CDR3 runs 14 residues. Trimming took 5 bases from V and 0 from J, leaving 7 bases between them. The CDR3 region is CASSRSATNEKLFF. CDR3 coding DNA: TGTGCCAGCAGTCGTTCTGCAACTAATGAAAAACTGTTTTTT.

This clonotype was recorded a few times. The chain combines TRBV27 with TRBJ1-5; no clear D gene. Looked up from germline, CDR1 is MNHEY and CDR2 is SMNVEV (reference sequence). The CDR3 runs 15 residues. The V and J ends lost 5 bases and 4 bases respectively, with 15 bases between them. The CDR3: CASSLRFPSNQPQHF. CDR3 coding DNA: TGTGCCAGCAGTCTTAGGTTCCCGTCTAATCAGCCCCAGCATTTT.